Following are 10 T cell receptor beta chains from one sample sequenced in a study of shared clonotypes between healthy human individuals (TCRdb year 2020). Library construction relied on the immunoSEQ multiplex PCR assay. TCRdb provides this immuneACCESS table in a form limited to in-frame rearrangements. Some clones are lacking; in checked studies, under half of them reflect an unresolved V gene, and why the rest are absent is not known. For this sample there are 2,500,000 or so clones; about nine tenths appear just once. The biggest ten clones account for 0.3% to 0.4% of the sample. The sequenced sample was naive CD4+ T cells from PBMCs. The sample's cell subset or site label, in plain terms: CD45RA+ positively selected. These receptors came from a man between 18 and 35 years old in good health. Some clones in this sample may be carry-over from other donors' samples.

The V call is TRBV18, the J call TRBJ2-6; 8 nucleotides align to TRBD2. Germline V gene data show CDR1 as KGHSH and CDR2 as LQKENI. With V trimmed by 5 bases and J by 2 bases, 8 bases remained unmatched. The CDR3 runs to 17 residues. The DNA for the CDR3 is TGTGCCAGCTCATCCGCGGGGGGCTCAGCTGGGGCCAACGTCCTGACTTTC. It is translated as CASSSAGGSAGANVLTF.

The chain links TRBV29-1 to TRBJ2-7; 9 bases line up with TRBD1. Germline V lookup: CDR1 SQVTM, CDR2 ANQGSEA. The trim removed 6 bases at V and 3 bases at J, leaving 6 bases unmatched. The CDR3 has 13 residues. The CDR3 protein is CSVTGTGNYEQYF. The CDR3 nucleotides read TGCAGCGTCACCGGGACAGGGAACTACGAGCAGTACTTC.

The V gene is TRBV10-2, the J gene TRBJ1-3, with D hard to call. The CDR3 is made up of 12 amino acids. Trimming stripped 7 bases from V and 0 bases from J, with 4 bases between. Germline assignment: CDR1 WSHSY and CDR2 SAAADI. The CDR3, as DNA: TGCGCCAGCACTTACTCTGGAAACACCATATATTTT. It translates to CASTYSGNTIYF.

The table lists this clone with a count of one. This sequence joins TRBV28 and TRBJ1-6; 9 nucleotides align to TRBD1. Trimming removed 2 bases from V and 6 bases from J; junction bases left unmatched: 11. In germline, CDR1 is MDHEN, CDR2 SYDVKM. The CDR3 extends over 18 amino acids. CDR3 in DNA: TGTGCCAGCAGTTTACCCGACAGGGGGGTCCATGCTAATTCACCCCTCCACTTT. Amino acid sequence: CASSLPDRGVHANSPLHF.

The CDR3 loop is CASSILGQGAPGELFF. Written as DNA, the CDR3 is TGTGCCAGTAGTATTCTGGGACAGGGGGCCCCCGGGGAGCTGTTTTTT. V usage is TRBV19 and J usage is TRBJ2-2; 12 bases are a match to TRBD1. Germline loops: CDR1 LNHDA, CDR2 SQIVND (reference sequence). This CDR3 region has 16 residues. Trimming removed 3 bases from V and 6 bases from J; junction bases left unmatched: 5. Full variable domain (missing parts from reference TRBV19 and TRBJ2-2): DGGITQSPKYLFRKEGQNVTLSCEQNLNHDAMYWYRQDPGQGLRLIYYSQIVNDFQKGDIAEGYSVSREKKESFPLTVTSAQKNPTAFYLCASSILGQGAPGELFFGEGSRLTVL.

A single count supports this clone. The gene calls are TRBV19 and TRBJ1-2, with D unclear. This CDR3 has 15 residues. The germline V and J ends were trimmed by 3 bases and 0 bases, with 11 bases remaining between them. Germline CDR1 and CDR2: LNHDA and SQIVND (reference sequence). CDR3 protein: CASSISRGANYGYTF. The CDR3 bases are TGTGCCAGTAGTATCTCACGAGGAGCTAACTATGGCTACACCTTC.

The chain carries TRBV28 and TRBJ1-5; 7 bases match TRBD1. The CDR3 totals 18 residues. The V gene end was trimmed by 7 bases and the J gene end by 0 bases; junction bases not matched to a gene: 15. The germline V gene has CDR1 MDHEN and CDR2 SYDVKM. The CDR3 spells CASTPLRDSAYSNQPQHF. CDR3 nucleotide sequence: TGTGCCAGCACCCCTCTCCGGGACAGTGCTTATAGCAATCAGCCCCAGCATTTT.

This chain uses TRBV7-2 with TRBJ1-4, with D tentatively TRBD1 (5 bases). Germline V lookup: CDR1 SGHTA, CDR2 FQGNSA. The V end lost 5 bases, the J end lost 5 bases, and 15 bases lay between the germline ends. The CDR3 covers 15 residues. In DNA form, the CDR3 reads TGTGCCAGCAGCCACGGGACGGTGATCAATGAAAAACTGTTTTTT. The encoded protein is CASSHGTVINEKLFF.

This chain uses TRBV19 with TRBJ2-3; 11 bases line up with TRBD2. This CDR3 is 15 amino acids long. With V trimmed by 9 bases and J by 4 bases, 9 bases remained unmatched. CDR1 LNHDA and CDR2 SQIVND come from the germline V gene (reference sequence). DNA for the CDR3: TGTGCCAGCGGAATTAGCGGGAGGGGGCCAGATACGCAGTATTTT. Amino acid sequence: CASGISGRGPDTQYF. The full variable domain, in which reference TRBV19 and TRBJ2-3 provide the parts outside the CDR3, is DGGITQSPKYLFRKEGQNVTLSCEQNLNHDAMYWYRQDPGQGLRLIYYSQIVNDFQKGDIAEGYSVSREKKESFPLTVTSAQKNPTAFYLCASGISGRGPDTQYFGPGTRLTVL.

The chain recombines TRBV5-1 with TRBJ2-1; 7 bases fit TRBD2. Germline V gene sequence: CDR1 SGHRS, CDR2 YFSETQ. V lost 4 bases and J lost 8; bases outside the gene matches: 3. The CDR3 runs 12 residues. The CDR3, as DNA: TGCGCCAGCAGCGGGAGGGTCGATGAGCAGTTCTTC. Its protein is CASSGRVDEQFF.